Sequencing of this T cell receptor beta chain was carried out in a study of T cells in Graves' hyperthyroidism and ophthalmopathy. TCR beta CDR3 regions were amplified from RNA transcripts. In the first-round RT-PCR of the TCR CDR3, the HTBI primer set was used. TCRdb passed the multiplex PCR reads through MiXCR, listing each CDR3 protein once. Of 550,000 to 800,000 distinct CDR3 sequences listed, approximately 15% are singletons. The sample holds many counts of this clonotype. With 6 bases clipped from V and 2 bases from J, the junction kept 10 bases outside the gene matches. Germline V lookup: CDR1 SGHAT, CDR2 FQNNGV. This CDR3 contains 15 residues.

The source material was blood. The genes are TRBV11-2 and TRBJ2-7; 7 nucleotides line up with TRBD2. This TCR was sampled from a man between 45 and 60 years old with Graves' hyperthyroidism. The DNA for the CDR3 is TGTGCCAGCAGAGAGATACGGGGGGTTGCCTACGAGCAGTACTTC. Protein sequence: CASREIRGVAYEQYF.